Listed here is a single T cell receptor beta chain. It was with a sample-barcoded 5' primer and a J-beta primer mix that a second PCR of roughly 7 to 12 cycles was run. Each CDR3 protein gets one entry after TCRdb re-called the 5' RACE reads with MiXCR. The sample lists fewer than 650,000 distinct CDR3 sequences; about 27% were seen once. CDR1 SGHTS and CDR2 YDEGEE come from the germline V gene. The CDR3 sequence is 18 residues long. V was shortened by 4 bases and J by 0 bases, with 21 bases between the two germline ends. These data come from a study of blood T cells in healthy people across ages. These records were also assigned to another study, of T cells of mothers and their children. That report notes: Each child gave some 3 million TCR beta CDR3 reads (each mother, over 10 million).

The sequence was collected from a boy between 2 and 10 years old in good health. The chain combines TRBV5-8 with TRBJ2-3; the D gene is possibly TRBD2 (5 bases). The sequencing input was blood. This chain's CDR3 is CASSRNREGRPSTDTQYF. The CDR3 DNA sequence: TGTGCCAGCAGCCGGAATCGCGAAGGGAGACCTAGCACAGATACGCAGTATTTT.